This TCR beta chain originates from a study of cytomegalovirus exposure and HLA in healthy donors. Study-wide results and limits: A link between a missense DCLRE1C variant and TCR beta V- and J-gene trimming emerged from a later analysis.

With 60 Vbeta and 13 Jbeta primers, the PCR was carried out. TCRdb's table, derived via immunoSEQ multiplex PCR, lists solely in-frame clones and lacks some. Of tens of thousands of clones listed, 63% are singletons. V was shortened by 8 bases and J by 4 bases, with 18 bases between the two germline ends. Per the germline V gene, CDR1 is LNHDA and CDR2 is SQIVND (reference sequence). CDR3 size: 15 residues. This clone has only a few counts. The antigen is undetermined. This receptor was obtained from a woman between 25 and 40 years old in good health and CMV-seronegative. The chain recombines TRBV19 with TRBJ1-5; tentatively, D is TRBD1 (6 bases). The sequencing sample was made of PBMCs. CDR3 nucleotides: TGTGCCAGTTGGGCTGGGCAGGGGCATAATCAGCCCCAGCATTTT. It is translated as CASWAGQGHNQPQHF.